This T cell receptor (beta chain) was found in a study of blood T cells in healthy people across ages. A second PCR, run for about 6 to 11 cycles, used a sample-barcoded 5' primer plus a J-beta primer mix. TCRdb re-called the 5' RACE reads through MiXCR, storing one row per CDR3 protein. The sample shows 1.5 million to 1.8 million distinct CDR3 sequences, roughly two fifths of them seen only once. This clonotype was recorded many times. Its antigen is still unknown. Regarding the study as a whole: PBMCs were not sorted, which prevented a conclusive comparison of naive versus antigen-experienced cells. Correlation between TCR beta diversity and naive T cell percentage was strong. Those diversity estimates obtained from one million T cells were thought to be underestimates.

Each donor had around 9.2 milliliters of peripheral blood drawn. The V gene's germline CDR1 is SEHNR and CDR2 FQNEAQ (reference sequence). V lost 5 bases to trimming and J lost 2 bases, with 10 bases between them. CDR3 size: 13 residues. Source material: blood. This clonotype originated in a woman in her late teens or twenties in good health. The gene calls are TRBV7-9 and TRBJ2-7; TRBD2 might be the D (5 bases). The CDR3: CASSPSGTYEQYF. The CDR3 DNA reads as TGTGCCAGCAGCCCGAGCGGTACCTACGAGCAGTACTTC.